One and the same sample provided the 20 T cell receptor beta chains below, sequenced in a study of T-cell memory formation after mild COVID-19. MiXCR was run by TCRdb on the 5' RACE reads, yielding one entry per CDR3 protein. The sample has 250,000 to 300,000 distinct CDR3 sequences, 15% to 20% seen once; the top ten hold roughly 22%. Sample: PBMCs or a T cell subset sorted from them (not recorded which). Source of these receptors: a man aged 18-30 years who had mild COVID-19 (a few samples of this study predate the infection). Cell type and time point are not known.

This clonotype was detected a few times. The chain uses TRBV7-3 and TRBJ2-2, with 7 bases matching TRBD1. This CDR3 comprises 15 residues. With 6 bases clipped from V and 0 bases from J, the junction kept 4 bases outside the gene matches. Germline loops: CDR1 SGHTA, CDR2 FQGTGA. DNA of the CDR3: TGTGCCAGCAGTTCCGGGACAGCGAACACCGGGGAGCTGTTTTTT. Translating it yields CASSSGTANTGELFF.

This clonotype was seen more than once but under ten times. This rearrangement joins TRBV7-2 to TRBJ2-5, with no clear D. Germline CDR1 SGHTA, CDR2 FQGNSA. Trimming cost V 5 bases and J 0 bases, with 4 bases left between them. The CDR3 has 12 residues. CDR3 nucleotide sequence: TGTGCCAGCAGCATCAACCAAGAGACCCAGTACTTC. Encoded protein: CASSINQETQYF.

The gene calls are TRBV10-2 and TRBJ2-3, with a tentative D call TRBD1 (6 bases). In germline, CDR1 is WSHSY, CDR2 SAAADI. The CDR3 is 14 amino acids. The ends were cut back, 5 bases at V and 4 bases at J, with 13 bases in the middle. The CDR3 coding sequence is TGCGCCAGCAGTCGGGCCTCAGGGGCAGATACGCAGTATTTT. Translating it yields CASSRASGADTQYF.

This rearrangement joins TRBV4-2 to TRBJ2-3; D is unresolved. The germline V gene has CDR1 LGHNA and CDR2 YNFKEQ. The V gene lost 1 base and the J gene lost 2 bases, with 10 bases spanning the gap. The CDR3 is 15 amino acids. The CDR3 spells CASSQGLQNTDTQYF. CDR3 nucleotide sequence: TGTGCCAGCAGCCAAGGACTCCAAAACACAGATACGCAGTATTTT.

The genes are TRBV19 and TRBJ2-5, with 7 bases lining up with TRBD1. The CDR3 is 15 residues long. The V gene's germline CDR1 is LNHDA and CDR2 SQIVND (reference sequence). V was clipped by 4 bases and J by 1 base; unmatched bases: 6. CDR3 sequence reads: CASSRPGTVQETQYF. The CDR3, as DNA: TGTGCCAGTAGTAGGCCCGGGACAGTCCAAGAGACCCAGTACTTC.

This clonotype showed up just a few times. The J gene is TRBJ2-2, the V gene TRBV5-1; 8 bases line up with TRBD2. Germline assignment: CDR1 SGHRS and CDR2 YFSETQ. Unmatched junction bases numbered 7, after V lost 5 bases and J lost 7 bases. The CDR3 is 14 residues long. As DNA, the CDR3 is TGCGCCAGCAGAGACGGGGGGGCGCACGGGGAGCTGTTTTTT. It specifies CASRDGGAHGELFF.

The table lists this clonotype with a few counts. The chain employs TRBV19 and TRBJ1-5, with 7 bases aligning to TRBD1. Per germline, CDR1 LNHDA and CDR2 SQIVND (reference sequence). This CDR3 has 13 amino acids. The trim removed 4 bases at V and 7 bases at J, leaving 4 bases unmatched. CDR3 DNA: TGTGCCAGTAGTAATGACAGGGAACAGCCCCAGCATTTT. Translating it yields CASSNDREQPQHF.

This clonotype was recorded many times. The gene calls are TRBV12-3 or TRBV12-4 and TRBJ2-1, with TRBD2 identical over 8 bases. The CDR3 covers 14 residues. The J segment lost 4 bases and the V segment lost 4 bases, leaving 3 bases of the junction unmatched. For the CDR3, the DNA is TGTGCCAGCAGTTCCGGGGGGGCTTACAATGAGCAGTTCTTC. Translated: CASSSGGAYNEQFF.

The CDR3 bases are TGTGCCAGCAGCCCTAGTGCGGACGACAGAATATCGGCTAACTATGGCTACACCTTC. Residues: CASSPSADDRISANYGYTF. The genes are TRBV9 and TRBJ1-2; possible D gene TRBD1, 5 bases. The germline CDR1 and CDR2 sequences are SGDLS and YYNGEE. The CDR3 is 19 residues long. V shed 4 bases and J shed 0 bases, with 25 bases lying between them. Filled out from reference TRBV9 and TRBJ1-2, the complete variable domain reads DSGVTQTPKHLITATGQRVTLRCSPRSGDLSVYWYQQSLDQGLQFLIQYYNGEERAKGNILERFSAQQFPDLHSELNLSSLELGDSALYFCASSPSADDRISANYGYTFGSGTRLTVV.

In this sample, this clonotype turned up many times. This chain joins TRBV6-2 or TRBV6-3 and TRBJ1-2, with TRBD1 identical over 7 bases. CDR3 size: 15 residues. CDR1 and CDR2 (germline): MNHEY, SVGEGT. Germline trimming cut 4 bases from V and 3 bases from J; bases unmatched to any gene: 8. CDR3 sequence: CASSSPAGTDYGYTF. In nucleotides, the CDR3 is TGTGCCAGCAGTTCACCCGCCGGGACAGACTATGGCTACACCTTC.

J is TRBJ2-3 and V is TRBV5-1, with a tentative D call TRBD1 (5 bases). Germline V CDR1 and CDR2: SGHRS, YFSETQ. This CDR3 region has 14 residues. Deletions cut 4 bases from V and 6 bases from J, with 15 bases between. Here the CDR3 reads CASSVAQPGDTQYF. The CDR3 bases are TGCGCCAGCAGCGTGGCACAGCCAGGGGATACGCAGTATTTT.

This clonotype occurred a few times. V gene TRBV20-1 combines with J gene TRBJ2-7, with 12 nucleotides matching TRBD2. The germline CDR1 and CDR2 sequences are DFQATT and SNEGSKA (reference sequence). The CDR3 has 15 amino acids. V shed 3 bases, J shed 4 bases, and the junction held 7 bases outside the gene matches. The CDR3 sequence: CSASLSSGGAYEQYF. CDR3 bases: TGCAGTGCTAGCCTCTCTAGCGGGGGGGCGTACGAGCAGTACTTC.

This chain uses TRBV7-9 with TRBJ1-5; 7 nucleotides align to TRBD1. Losses at the gene ends were 5 bases for V and 4 bases for J; bases not matched to a gene: 8. The CDR3 runs 15 residues. Germline V gene lookup returns CDR1 SEHNR and CDR2 FQNEAQ (reference sequence). The CDR3 loop reads CASSPQGGPNQPQHF. CDR3 nucleotides: TGTGCCAGCAGCCCCCAGGGGGGACCAAATCAGCCCCAGCATTTT. The full variable domain, its missing parts supplied by reference TRBV7-9 and TRBJ1-5, is DTGVSQNPRHKITKRGQNVTFRCDPISEHNRLYWYRQTLGQGPEFLTYFQNEAQLEKSRLLSDRFSAERPKGSFSTLEIQRTEQGDSAMYLCASSPQGGPNQPQHFGDGTRLSIL.

This rearrangement joins TRBV7-6 to TRBJ2-6; D gene ambiguous. Germline CDR1 SGHVS, CDR2 FNYEAQ. V gave up 5 bases and J gave up 1 base, with 6 bases separating them. CDR3 length equals 14 residues. CDR3 sequence (DNA): TGTGCCAGCAGCCCCCAGTCTGGGGCCAACGTCCTGACTTTC. It specifies CASSPQSGANVLTF.

The chain uses TRBV29-1 and TRBJ2-3; 8 bases map to TRBD2. Germline assignment: CDR1 SQVTM and CDR2 ANQGSEA. The CDR3 runs 14 residues. The trim removed 3 bases at V and 5 bases at J, leaving 7 bases unmatched. CDR3 residues: CSVDPAGVRDTQYF. The CDR3 coding sequence is TGCAGCGTTGACCCAGCGGGGGTTAGAGATACGCAGTATTTT.

J is TRBJ1-6 and V is TRBV9; TRBD1 aligns across 7 bases. V gave up 3 bases and J gave up 4 bases; unmatched junction bases: 4. The length of the CDR3 is 15 residues. Germline CDR1 and CDR2: SGDLS and YYNGEE. DNA of the CDR3: TGTGCCAGCAGCGCCAGGGGGGCGTATAATTCACCCCTCCACTTT. Encoded protein: CASSARGAYNSPLHF.

J is TRBJ2-5 and V is TRBV27, with TRBD2 identical over 12 bases. With 5 bases clipped from V and 1 base from J, the junction kept 5 bases outside the gene matches. Germline V gene lookup returns CDR1 MNHEY and CDR2 SMNVEV (reference sequence). The CDR3 runs 16 residues. The CDR3 region is CASSARTSGVQETQYF. The CDR3 nucleotides read TGTGCCAGCAGTGCACGGACTAGCGGGGTCCAAGAGACCCAGTACTTC.

The chain employs TRBV6-5 and TRBJ2-1; weak D call: TRBD1 (6 bases). V lost 7 bases to trimming and J lost 3 bases, with 16 bases between them. From germline, CDR1 is MNHEY and CDR2 SVGAGI. The CDR3 is made up of 15 amino acids. The CDR3 DNA follows: TGTGCCAGCACCCTCACCACAGGGTTCTACAATGAGCAGTTCTTC. This sequence encodes CASTLTTGFYNEQFF.

This clonotype was seen only a few times. V usage is TRBV4-3 and J usage is TRBJ2-3, with a weak D call TRBD2 (6 bases). In germline, CDR1 is LGHNA, CDR2 YSLEER. Trimming took 4 bases from V and 6 from J, leaving 14 bases between them. This CDR3 has 14 residues. The DNA for the CDR3 is TGCGCCAGCAGCCGCCGGCTTGGGGGGGATACGCAGTATTTT. The encoded protein is CASSRRLGGDTQYF.

This clonotype was counted only a few times. The chain employs TRBV9 and TRBJ1-3; D uncertain. V was shortened by 2 bases and J by 4 bases, with 1 base between the two germline ends. The CDR3 has 11 residues. CDR1 is SGDLS and CDR2 is YYNGEE in the germline V gene. The CDR3 spells CASSVGNTIYF. CDR3 DNA sequence: TGTGCCAGCAGCGTCGGAAACACCATATATTTT. The variable domain in full, completed from reference TRBV9 and TRBJ1-3, reads DSGVTQTPKHLITATGQRVTLRCSPRSGDLSVYWYQQSLDQGLQFLIQYYNGEERAKGNILERFSAQQFPDLHSELNLSSLELGDSALYFCASSVGNTIYFGEGSWLTVV.